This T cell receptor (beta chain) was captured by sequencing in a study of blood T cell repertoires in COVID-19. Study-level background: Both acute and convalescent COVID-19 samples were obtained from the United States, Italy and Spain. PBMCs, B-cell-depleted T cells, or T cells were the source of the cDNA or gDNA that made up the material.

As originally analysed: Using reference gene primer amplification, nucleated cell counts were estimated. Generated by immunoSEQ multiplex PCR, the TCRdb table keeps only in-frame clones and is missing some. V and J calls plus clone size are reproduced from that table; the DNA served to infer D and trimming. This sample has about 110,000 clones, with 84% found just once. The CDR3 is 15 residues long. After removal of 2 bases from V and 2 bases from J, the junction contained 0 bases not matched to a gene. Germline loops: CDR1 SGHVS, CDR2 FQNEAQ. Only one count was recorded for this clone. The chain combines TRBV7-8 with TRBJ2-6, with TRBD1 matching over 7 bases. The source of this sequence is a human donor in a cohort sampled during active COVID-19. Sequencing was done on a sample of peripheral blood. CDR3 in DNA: TGTGCCAGCAGCTTACAGGGGGCTGGGGCCAACGTCCTGACTTTC. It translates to CASSLQGAGANVLTF.